This T cell receptor beta chain was observed in a study of T cells after yellow fever vaccination. Study conclusions and caveats: Most clones from primary vaccination were detected again post-booster (approximately 97% CD4, around 88% CD8). Abundant clonotypes from the bulk population could contaminate FACS-sorted repertoires.

This clonotype came up many times. Its antigen remains unidentified. TCRdb re-called the 5' RACE reads with MiXCR, one entry per CDR3 protein. The data hold roughly 120,000 distinct CDR3 sequences, with more than 6.5% observed a single time. Trimming removed 5 bases from V and 7 bases from J, with 11 bases in between. Germline values: CDR1 MRHNA, CDR2 SNTAGT. This CDR3 contains 13 residues. The sequence was obtained from a man aged 18 to 30 who received the YFV17D yellow fever vaccine. V is TRBV6-4 and J is TRBJ2-2; D is uncertain. This specimen consisted of CD4+ T cells sorted from PBMCs, obtained 10 to 11 days after the first yellow fever vaccination. CDR3 loop: CASSQSGVGELFF. CDR3 bases: TGTGCCAGCAGTCAATCGGGTGTCGGGGAGCTGTTTTTT.